This paragraph reports one T cell receptor beta chain. Which antigen it targets is not known. The record has no base qualities; no much larger clone is one base away. The sample comes from a study of T cell clonotyping in hematopoietic cell transplantation (dated by TCRdb to the early 2020s). For the study in its entirety: Recipient samples taken before transplant were obtained following cytoreduction. A total of under 150 blood samples were collected in the study from a few dozen consecutive transplant recipients and their related donors. Recruitment of patients was conducted between September 2015 and January 2017, and follow-up was continued until September 2020 or death. Broad study findings and their caveats: Broader TCR repertoire diversity after transplant was predicted by Inverse Simpson Index values from donors and from recipients before transplant. Just a small fraction of recipient repertoires overlapped with donor repertoires, and more than 97% appeared de novo at the given depth. Sample size was limited, and cells were not sorted, so CD4 and CD8 repertoire contributions could not be separated. After transplant, TCR diversity in recipients dropped, and pathologically expanded clonotypes increased progressively from day 30 to day 180.

The immunoSEQ assay, a bias-controlled multiplex PCR with V- and J-specific primers, was used to amplify TCR beta CDR3 regions from genomic DNA. A proprietary barcode and Illumina adapter sequences were added to the CDR3 amplicons in a second PCR step. CDR3 libraries were sequenced on an Illumina MiSeq instrument. In the original analysis: Export and quality control were done with immunoSEQ Analyzer 3.0, while downstream analyses used R Bioconductor and Immunarch. Only productive rearrangements in the normalized downsampled data set went into calculating the repertoire metrics. In the normalized cohort, clonotypes with more than 5 templates were defined as pathologically expanded. The Inverse Simpson Index was used to measure repertoire diversity. The non-normalized data set was used for CMV-specificity analyses so that all clonotypes could be captured. Not all clones reach the TCRdb copy of this immuneACCESS table, which keeps in-frame sequences only. Checked studies attribute under half of the gap to unresolved V genes and leave the rest unexplained. V and J calls and clone size come straight from that table; D and trimming were deduced from the DNA. The sample includes approximately 42,000 clones, with about 85% observed a single time. The ten largest make up approximately 3% of the sample.

The sample's time point label, in plain terms: recipient sample about 28 days before transplant, after cytoreduction. Blood samples were obtained from recipients approximately 28 days before transplant and at days 30, 100 and 180 after transplant. Using Nuclei Lysis Solution, genomic DNA was extracted from unfractionated peripheral blood mononuclear cells that were either fresh or cryopreserved. The sample in question was peripheral blood mononuclear cells, obtained before stem cell transplant. The TCR was taken from a man between 60 and 75 years old with acute myeloid leukemia. Some clones in this sample may be carry-over from other donors' samples.

CDR3 protein: CASSWGSKGTEAFF. The DNA sequence is given as TGTGCCAGCAGTTGGGGGAGCAAGGGCACTGAAGCTTTCTTT. Recombination joined TRBV28 with TRBJ1-1; TRBD1 is perhaps the D gene, given 5 matching bases. From its cysteine to its phenylalanine, the CDR3 spans 14 amino acids. Of all the DNA, just the CDR3 is kept, 42 bases in frame from base 1. CDR1 and CDR2 are drawn from the germline V gene: MDHEN, SYDVKM. V sheds 4 bases and J sheds 4 bases, leaving 13 bases between their ends.